This T cell receptor (beta chain) was recovered during a study of cytomegalovirus exposure and HLA in healthy donors. Overall study results and limits: There were some public TCRs occurring in many donors, but most TCR sequences were rare. Across donors, sequencing depth was assumed by presence/absence analyses to be roughly uniform. Earlier findings revealed that most TCR beta V segments proved productive either about 90% or about 30% of the time.

This clone was observed a few times. Its antigen is still unknown. The PCR employed 60 Vbeta primers together with 13 Jbeta primers. TCRdb keeps only in-frame clones here, not all; method: immunoSEQ multiplex PCR. Among about 33,000 clones listed, roughly 50% were seen once. Sequencing was done on a sample of PBMCs. The TCR comes from a middle-aged woman in good health and CMV-seropositive.

CDR3 nucleotide sequence: TGTGCCAGCAGCCAAGATCTAGCGGGGGGGCCAGATACGCAGTATTTT. Residues: CASSQDLAGGPDTQYF. The genes are TRBV4-2 and TRBJ2-3; 12 nucleotides match TRBD2. Germline CDR1 LGHNA, CDR2 YNFKEQ. CDR3 length: 16 residues. With V trimmed by 0 bases and J by 4 bases, 2 bases remained unmatched.